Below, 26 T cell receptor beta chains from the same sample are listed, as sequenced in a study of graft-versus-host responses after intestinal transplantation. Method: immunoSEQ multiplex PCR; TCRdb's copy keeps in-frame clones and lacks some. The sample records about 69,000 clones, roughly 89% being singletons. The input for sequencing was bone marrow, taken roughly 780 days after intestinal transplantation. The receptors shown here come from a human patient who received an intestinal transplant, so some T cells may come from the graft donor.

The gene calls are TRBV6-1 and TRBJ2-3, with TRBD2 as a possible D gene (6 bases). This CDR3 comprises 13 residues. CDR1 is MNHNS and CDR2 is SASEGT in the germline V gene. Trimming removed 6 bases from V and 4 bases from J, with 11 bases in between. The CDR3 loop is CASSRDWADTQYF. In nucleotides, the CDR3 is TGTGCCAGCAGCCGGGACTGGGCAGATACGCAGTATTTT.

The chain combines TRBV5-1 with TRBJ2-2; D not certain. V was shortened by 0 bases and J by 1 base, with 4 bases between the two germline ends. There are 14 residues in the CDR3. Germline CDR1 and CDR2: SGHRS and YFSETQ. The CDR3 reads CASSLAGNTGELFF. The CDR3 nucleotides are TGCGCCAGCAGCTTGGCGGGGAACACCGGGGAGCTGTTTTTT.

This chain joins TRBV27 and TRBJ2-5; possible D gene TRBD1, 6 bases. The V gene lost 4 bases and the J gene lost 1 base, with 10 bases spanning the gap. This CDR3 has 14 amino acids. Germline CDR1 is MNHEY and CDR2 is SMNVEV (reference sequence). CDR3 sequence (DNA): TGTGCCAGCAGTTGGGGGCTATCCCAAGAGACCCAGTACTTC. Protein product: CASSWGLSQETQYF.

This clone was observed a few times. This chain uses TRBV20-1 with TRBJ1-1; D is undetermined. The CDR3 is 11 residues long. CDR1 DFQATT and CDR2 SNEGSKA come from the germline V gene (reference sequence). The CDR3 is CSPRLNTEAFF. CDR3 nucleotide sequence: TGCAGCCCCCGGTTGAACACTGAAGCTTTCTTT.

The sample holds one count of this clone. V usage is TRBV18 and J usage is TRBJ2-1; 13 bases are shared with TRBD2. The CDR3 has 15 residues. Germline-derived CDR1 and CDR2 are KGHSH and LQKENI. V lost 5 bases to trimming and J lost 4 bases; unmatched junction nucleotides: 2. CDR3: CASSTSGRGYNEQFF. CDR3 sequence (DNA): TGTGCCAGCTCAACTAGCGGGAGGGGTTACAATGAGCAGTTCTTC.

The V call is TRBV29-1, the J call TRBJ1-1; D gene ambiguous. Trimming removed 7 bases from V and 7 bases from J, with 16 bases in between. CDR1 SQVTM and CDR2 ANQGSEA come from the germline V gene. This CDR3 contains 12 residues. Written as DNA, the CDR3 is TGCAGCGCCCTGGTGGTGGGTAGTGAAGCTTTCTTT. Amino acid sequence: CSALVVGSEAFF.

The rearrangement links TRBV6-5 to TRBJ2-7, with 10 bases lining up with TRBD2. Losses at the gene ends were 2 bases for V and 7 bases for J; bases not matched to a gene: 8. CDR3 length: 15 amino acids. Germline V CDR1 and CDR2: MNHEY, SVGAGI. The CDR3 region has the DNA TGTGCCAGCAGTTACGAAGCGGGGGGGCCGGAGGAGCAGTACTTC. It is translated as CASSYEAGGPEEQYF.

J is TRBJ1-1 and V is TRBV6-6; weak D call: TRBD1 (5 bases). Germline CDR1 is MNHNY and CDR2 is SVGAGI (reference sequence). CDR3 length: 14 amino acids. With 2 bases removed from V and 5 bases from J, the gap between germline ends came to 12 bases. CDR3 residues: CASSYGGVWTEAFF. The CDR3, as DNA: TGTGCCAGCAGTTACGGGGGGGTATGGACTGAAGCTTTCTTT.

The CDR3 region is CSVDPQGFRTEAFF. The CDR3 nucleotides are TGCAGCGTTGACCCCCAAGGGTTCCGCACTGAAGCTTTCTTT. The rearrangement joins TRBV29-1 to TRBJ1-1; D remains ambiguous. This CDR3 has 14 residues. Deletions cut 3 bases from V and 4 bases from J, with 15 bases between. CDR1 is SQVTM and CDR2 is ANQGSEA in the germline V gene. The full variable domain, its missing parts supplied by reference TRBV29-1 and TRBJ1-1, is SAVISQKPSRDICQRGTSLTIQCQVDSQVTMMFWYRQQPGQSLTLIATANQGSEATYESGFVIDKFPISRPNLTFSTLTVSNMSPEDSSIYLCSVDPQGFRTEAFFGQGTRLTVV.

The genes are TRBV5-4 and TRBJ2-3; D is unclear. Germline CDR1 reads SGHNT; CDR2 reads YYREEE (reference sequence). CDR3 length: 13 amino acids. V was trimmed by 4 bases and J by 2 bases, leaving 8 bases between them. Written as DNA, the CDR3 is TGTGCCAGCAGCCTCGGACCCACAGATACGCAGTATTTT. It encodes CASSLGPTDTQYF.

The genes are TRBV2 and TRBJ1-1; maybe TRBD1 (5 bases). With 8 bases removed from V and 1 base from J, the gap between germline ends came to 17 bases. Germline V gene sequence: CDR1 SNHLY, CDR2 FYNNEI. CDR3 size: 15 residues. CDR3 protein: CASGITDRANTEAFF. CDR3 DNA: TGTGCCAGCGGTATCACTGACAGAGCGAACACTGAAGCTTTCTTT. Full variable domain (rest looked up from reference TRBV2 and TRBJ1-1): EPEVTQTPSHQVTQMGQEVILRCVPISNHLYFYWYRQILGQKVEFLVSFYNNEISEKSEIFDDQFSVERPDGSNFTLKIRSTKLEDSAMYFCASGITDRANTEAFFGQGTRLTVV.

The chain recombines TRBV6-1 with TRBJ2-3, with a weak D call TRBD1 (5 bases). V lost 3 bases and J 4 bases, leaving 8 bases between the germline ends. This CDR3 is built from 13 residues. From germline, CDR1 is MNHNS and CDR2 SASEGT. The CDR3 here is CASSEGRADTQYF. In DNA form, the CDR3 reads TGTGCCAGCAGTGAGGGCAGGGCAGATACGCAGTATTTT.

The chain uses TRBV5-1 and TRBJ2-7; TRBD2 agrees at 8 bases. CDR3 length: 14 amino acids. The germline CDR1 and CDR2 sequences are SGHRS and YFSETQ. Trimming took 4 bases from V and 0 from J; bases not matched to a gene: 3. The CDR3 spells CASSGTRSSYEQYF. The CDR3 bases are TGCGCCAGCAGCGGGACTAGGAGCTCCTACGAGCAGTACTTC.

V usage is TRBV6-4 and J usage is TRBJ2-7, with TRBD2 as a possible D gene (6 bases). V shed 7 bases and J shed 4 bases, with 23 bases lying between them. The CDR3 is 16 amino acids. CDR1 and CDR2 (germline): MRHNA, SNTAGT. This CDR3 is CASIIPGVRDFYEQYF. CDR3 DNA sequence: TGTGCCAGCATTATCCCGGGGGTCCGTGACTTTTACGAGCAGTACTTC.

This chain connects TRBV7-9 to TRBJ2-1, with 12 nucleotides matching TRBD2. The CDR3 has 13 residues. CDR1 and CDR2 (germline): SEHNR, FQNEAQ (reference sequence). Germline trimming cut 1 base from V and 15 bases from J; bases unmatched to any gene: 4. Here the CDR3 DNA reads TGTGCCAGCAGCTTAGGCCTAGCGGGGGGGCTGTTCTTC. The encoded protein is CASSLGLAGGLFF.

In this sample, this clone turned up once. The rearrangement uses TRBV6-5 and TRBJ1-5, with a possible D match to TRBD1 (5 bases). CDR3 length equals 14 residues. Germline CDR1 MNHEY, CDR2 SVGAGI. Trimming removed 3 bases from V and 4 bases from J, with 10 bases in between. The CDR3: CASSYGEGNQPQHF. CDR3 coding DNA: TGTGCCAGCAGTTATGGGGAGGGGAATCAGCCCCAGCATTTT.

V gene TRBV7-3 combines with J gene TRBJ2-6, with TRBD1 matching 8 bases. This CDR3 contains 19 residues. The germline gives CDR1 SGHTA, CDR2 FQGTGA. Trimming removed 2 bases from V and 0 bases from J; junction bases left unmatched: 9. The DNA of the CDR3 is TGTGCCAGCAGCTTATCGACAGGGGCTTTTACCTCTGGGGCCAACGTCCTGACTTTC. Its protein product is CASSLSTGAFTSGANVLTF.

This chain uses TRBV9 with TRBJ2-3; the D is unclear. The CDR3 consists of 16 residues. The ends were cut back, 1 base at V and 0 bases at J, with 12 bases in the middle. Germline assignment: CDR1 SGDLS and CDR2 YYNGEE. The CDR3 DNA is TGTGCCAGCAGCGTACGTCCGGCCACTAGCACAGATACGCAGTATTTT. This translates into CASSVRPATSTDTQYF.

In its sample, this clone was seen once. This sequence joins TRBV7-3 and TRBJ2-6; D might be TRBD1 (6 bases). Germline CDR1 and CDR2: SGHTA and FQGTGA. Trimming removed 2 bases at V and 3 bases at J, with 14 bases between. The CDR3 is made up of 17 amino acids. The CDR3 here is CASSLGARGLGANVLTF. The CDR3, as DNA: TGTGCCAGCAGCTTAGGGGCCAGGGGCCTTGGGGCCAACGTCCTGACTTTC.

The CDR3 region is CASSQYSGRETQYF. CDR3 DNA sequence: TGCGCCAGCAGCCAGTATAGCGGGAGAGAGACCCAGTACTTC. This chain connects TRBV4-1 to TRBJ2-5; 9 bases fit TRBD2. V was pared by 3 bases and J by 4 bases, with 3 bases of the junction left unmatched. The CDR3 runs 14 residues. Germline V gene data show CDR1 as MGHRA and CDR2 as YSYEKL.

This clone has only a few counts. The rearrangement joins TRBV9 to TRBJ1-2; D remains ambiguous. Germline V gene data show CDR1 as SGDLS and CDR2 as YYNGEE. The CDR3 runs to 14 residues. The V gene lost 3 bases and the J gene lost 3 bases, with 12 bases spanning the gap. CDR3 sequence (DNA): TGTGCCAGCAGCGCCAAAAGGTGGGACTATGGCTACACCTTC. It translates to CASSAKRWDYGYTF.

This CDR3 reads CASSLLKSSTGELFF. In DNA, the CDR3 is TGTGCCAGCAGCTTGTTGAAATCGAGCACCGGGGAGCTGTTTTTT. The chain joins TRBV5-6 to TRBJ2-2; D unclear. The length of the CDR3 is 15 residues. Looked up from germline, CDR1 is SGHDT and CDR2 is YYEEEE. Trimming shortened V by 1 base and J by 4 bases, and 11 bases separated the two germline ends.

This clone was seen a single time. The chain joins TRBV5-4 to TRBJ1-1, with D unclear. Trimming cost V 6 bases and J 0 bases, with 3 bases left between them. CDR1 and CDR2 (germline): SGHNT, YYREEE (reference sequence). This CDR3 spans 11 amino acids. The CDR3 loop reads CASKLNTEAFF. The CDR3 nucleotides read TGTGCCAGCAAACTGAACACTGAAGCTTTCTTT.

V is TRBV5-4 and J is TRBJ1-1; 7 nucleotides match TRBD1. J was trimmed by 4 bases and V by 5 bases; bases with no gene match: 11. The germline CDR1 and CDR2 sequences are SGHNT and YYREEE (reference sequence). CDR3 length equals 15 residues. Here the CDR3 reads CASSSGQVPVTEAFF. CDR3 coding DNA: TGTGCCAGCAGTTCTGGACAGGTCCCCGTCACTGAAGCTTTCTTT.

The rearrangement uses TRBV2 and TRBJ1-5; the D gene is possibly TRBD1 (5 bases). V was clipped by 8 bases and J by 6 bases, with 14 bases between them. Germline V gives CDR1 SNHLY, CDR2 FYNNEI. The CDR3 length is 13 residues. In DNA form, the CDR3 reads TGTGCCAGCTGGCCTGGGGGGGGTCAGCCCCAGCATTTT. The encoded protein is CASWPGGGQPQHF.

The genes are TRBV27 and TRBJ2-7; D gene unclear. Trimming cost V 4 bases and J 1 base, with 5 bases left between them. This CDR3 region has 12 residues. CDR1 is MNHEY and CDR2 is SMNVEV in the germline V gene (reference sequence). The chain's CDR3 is CASSSESYEQYF. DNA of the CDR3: TGTGCCAGCAGTTCGGAATCCTACGAGCAGTACTTC.